Listed here are 28 T cell receptor beta chains from one sample, sequenced in a study of PD-L1 blockade in urothelial cancer. Some clones are missing from TCRdb's copy, which holds only in-frame ones; the method was immunoSEQ multiplex PCR. The sample lists tens of thousands of clones, 80% to 90% seen once, with approximately 4% in the top ten. The sample in question was PBMCs, obtained around atezolizumab (anti-PD-L1) treatment. The receptors were sampled from a man aged 50-60 years with urothelial cancer.

The chain employs TRBV13 and TRBJ2-5; TRBD1 matches 9 bases. Germline V gene lookup returns CDR1 PRHDT and CDR2 FYEKMQ (reference sequence). V shed 4 bases, J shed 6 bases, and the junction held 9 bases outside the gene matches. This CDR3 comprises 15 residues. This CDR3 reads CASSSGTGPRKTQYF. The CDR3 coding sequence is TGTGCCAGCAGCTCCGGGACAGGGCCTCGGAAGACCCAGTACTTC.

V and J are TRBV30 and TRBJ2-5, with 9 bases lining up with TRBD1. This CDR3 comprises 14 residues. Germline values: CDR1 GTSNPN, CDR2 SVGIG (reference sequence). J was trimmed by 5 bases and V by 2 bases; bases with no gene match: 6. The CDR3 coding sequence is TGTGCCTGGAGTAGAAACAGGGGGCGGGAGACCCAGTACTTC. Amino acid sequence: CAWSRNRGRETQYF.

The chain recombines TRBV7-2 with TRBJ2-1; the D gene is possibly TRBD2 (6 bases). This CDR3 spans 15 amino acids. Trimming took 1 base from V and 1 from J, leaving 8 bases between them. Germline CDR1 and CDR2: SGHTA and FQGNSA. CDR3: CASSLDGGSYNEQFF. CDR3 nucleotides: TGTGCCAGCAGCTTAGATGGGGGGTCCTACAATGAGCAGTTCTTC.

The sample holds a few counts of this clone. This chain links TRBV4-3 with TRBJ2-7, with D possibly being TRBD2 (6 bases). The length of the CDR3 is 15 residues. The germline V gene encodes CDR1 LGHNA and CDR2 YSLEER. Trimming stripped 0 bases from V and 4 bases from J, with 13 bases between. The CDR3 sequence: CASSQDYAGGYEQYF. The CDR3 DNA reads as TGCGCCAGCAGCCAAGACTACGCTGGGGGGTACGAGCAGTACTTC.

V usage is TRBV27 and J usage is TRBJ2-5, with a tentative D call TRBD1 (5 bases). This CDR3 has 16 amino acids. Trimming removed 5 bases at V and 0 bases at J, with 16 bases between. Germline-derived CDR1 and CDR2 are MNHEY and SMNVEV (reference sequence). Here the CDR3 DNA reads TGTGCCAGCAGTCCGCGACAGTTGCCCTACCAAGAGACCCAGTACTTC. Its translation: CASSPRQLPYQETQYF.

V usage is TRBV6-6 and J usage is TRBJ2-1; 7 nucleotides match TRBD1. The CDR3 runs 14 residues. Unmatched junction bases numbered 5, after V lost 2 bases and J lost 7 bases. Germline V gene lookup returns CDR1 MNHNY and CDR2 SVGAGI (reference sequence). CDR3 sequence (DNA): TGTGCCAGCAGTTACGTCACGACAGGGAATGAGCAGTTCTTC. Amino acids: CASSYVTTGNEQFF.

The chain carries TRBV19 and TRBJ1-3; D is unresolved. Germline-derived CDR1 and CDR2 are LNHDA and SQIVND (reference sequence). The CDR3 sequence is 13 residues long. V shed 9 bases and J shed 0 bases, with 9 bases lying between them. The DNA for the CDR3 is TGTGCCAGCCTTCCGTACTCTGGAAACACCATATATTTT. Protein: CASLPYSGNTIYF.

This clone showed up just a few times. The CDR3 DNA is TGTGCCTGGACTCAAGGGAGGGGGCAGTTCTTC. Amino acids: CAWTQGRGQFF. V usage is TRBV30 and J usage is TRBJ2-1, with 7 bases fitting TRBD2. The length of the CDR3 is 11 residues. Germline CDR1 is GTSNPN and CDR2 is SVGIG (reference sequence). Unmatched junction bases numbered 6, after V lost 4 bases and J lost 12 bases.

This chain joins TRBV30 and TRBJ2-7; possible D gene TRBD2, 6 bases. The V gene lost 0 bases and the J gene lost 2 bases, with 14 bases spanning the gap. This CDR3 spans 15 amino acids. Germline CDR1 reads GTSNPN; CDR2 reads SVGIG (reference sequence). CDR3 DNA: TGTGCCTGGAGTGTACGGAGCGGGCTTACCTACGAGCAGTACTTC. Translation: CAWSVRSGLTYEQYF.

This rearrangement joins TRBV6-1 to TRBJ1-3; D ambiguous. The CDR3 spans 15 residues. Trimming cost V 4 bases and J 0 bases, with 10 bases left between them. Germline CDR1 reads MNHNS; CDR2 reads SASEGT. CDR3 sequence reads: CASSVVGDSGNTIYF. DNA of the CDR3: TGTGCCAGCAGTGTAGTAGGAGACTCTGGAAACACCATATATTTT.

The chain combines TRBV4-1 with TRBJ2-3; 7 nucleotides match TRBD2. This CDR3 contains 17 residues. The V gene end was trimmed by 3 bases and the J gene end by 2 bases; junction bases not matched to a gene: 11. CDR1 and CDR2 (germline): MGHRA, YSYEKL. CDR3 sequence: CASSHPLGTTDTDTQYF. In DNA form, the CDR3 reads TGCGCCAGCAGCCACCCCTTGGGGACTACCGACACAGATACGCAGTATTTT.

The chain joins TRBV5-4 to TRBJ1-2, with D possibly TRBD1 on 5 matching bases. Germline values: CDR1 SGHNT, CDR2 YYREEE (reference sequence). With 0 bases removed from V and 4 bases from J, the gap between germline ends came to 7 bases. This CDR3 comprises 13 residues. Here the CDR3 reads CASSLGGPYGYTF. The CDR3 bases are TGTGCCAGCAGCTTGGGGGGCCCCTATGGCTACACCTTC.

This chain uses TRBV18 with TRBJ1-4, with D unresolved. The CDR3 runs 15 residues. Germline CDR1 reads KGHSH; CDR2 reads LQKENI. The V gene lost 1 base and the J gene lost 0 bases, with 6 bases spanning the gap. The CDR3, as DNA: TGTGCCAGCTCACCACTCATTGCAACTAATGAAAAACTGTTTTTT. Translated: CASSPLIATNEKLFF.

The chain uses TRBV19 and TRBJ1-1; the D is unclear. V lost 7 bases and J 3 bases, leaving 3 bases between the germline ends. Germline lookup yields CDR1 LNHDA and CDR2 SQIVND (reference sequence). The CDR3 runs to 10 residues. The CDR3 sequence is CASKHTEAFF. The CDR3 coding sequence is TGTGCCAGTAAGCACACTGAAGCTTTCTTT.

This chain uses TRBV25-1 with TRBJ1-5; 7 nucleotides align to TRBD1. The V gene's germline CDR1 is MGHDK and CDR2 SYGVNS. This CDR3 contains 16 residues. The trim removed 1 base at V and 0 bases at J, leaving 3 bases unmatched. The CDR3 is CASSESGTDSNQPQHF. The DNA for the CDR3 is TGTGCCAGCAGTGAATCTGGGACAGATAGCAATCAGCCCCAGCATTTT.

The rearrangement uses TRBV12-5 and TRBJ2-1; D unclear. CDR3 length: 13 amino acids. V was cut by 3 bases and J by 7 bases, with 10 bases left in between. CDR1 LGHNT and CDR2 FRNRAP come from the germline V gene. In DNA form, the CDR3 reads TGTGCTAGTGGTTTACCCCTAGTGAATGAGCAGTTCTTC. It yields the protein CASGLPLVNEQFF.

This chain connects TRBV7-9 to TRBJ2-3; D might be TRBD1 (5 bases). Germline CDR1 reads SEHNR; CDR2 reads FQNEAQ (reference sequence). The CDR3 length is 13 residues. V shed 5 bases and J shed 2 bases, with 8 bases lying between them. The CDR3 spells CASSQGTTDTQYF. CDR3 coding DNA: TGTGCCAGCAGCCAGGGAACCACAGATACGCAGTATTTT.

This clone was seen a handful of times. The chain employs TRBV11-2 and TRBJ1-4; TRBD1 is a possible D gene (6 bases). CDR3 length: 15 residues. From germline, CDR1 is SGHAT and CDR2 FQNNGV. Deletions cut 8 bases from V and 8 bases from J, with 21 bases between. CDR3 in DNA: TGTGCCAGCGGGAGTGGATTGGGGGGGCGGGAAAAACTGTTTTTT. As protein: CASGSGLGGREKLFF.

V is TRBV4-1 and J is TRBJ2-1; 16 nucleotides line up with TRBD2. The germline V gene encodes CDR1 MGHRA and CDR2 YSYEKL. The J segment lost 8 bases and the V segment lost 4 bases, leaving 2 bases of the junction unmatched. The CDR3 sequence is 15 residues long. For the CDR3, the DNA is TGCGCCAGCAGCCGGGGACTAGCGGGGGGGGATGAGCAGTTCTTC. This codes for CASSRGLAGGDEQFF.

The rearrangement links TRBV18 to TRBJ1-4, with 9 bases matching TRBD1. This CDR3 is built from 17 residues. V gave up 3 bases and J gave up 0 bases; unmatched junction bases: 5. CDR1 and CDR2 from the germline V gene are KGHSH and LQKENI. The CDR3 coding sequence is TGTGCCAGCTCACCCCGGGACAGGGCCACAACTAATGAAAAACTGTTTTTT. Translated: CASSPRDRATTNEKLFF.

The J gene is TRBJ2-5, the V gene TRBV15; D uncertain. Deletions cut 0 bases from V and 4 bases from J, with 3 bases between. This CDR3 comprises 12 residues. Per the germline V gene, CDR1 is LNHNV and CDR2 is YYDKDF (reference sequence). The CDR3 loop is CATSRDRETQYF. Written as DNA, the CDR3 is TGTGCCACCAGCAGAGATAGAGAGACCCAGTACTTC.

The CDR3: CASSPGQGSYTF. In nucleotides, the CDR3 is TGTGCCAGTTCCCCGGGACAGGGAAGCTACACCTTC. This sequence joins TRBV19 and TRBJ1-2, with 9 bases identical to TRBD1. Germline CDR1 is LNHDA and CDR2 is SQIVND (reference sequence). This CDR3 is 12 amino acids long. V dropped 8 bases and J dropped 9; count of bases not matched to a gene: 7. Based on the CDR3 plus reference TRBV19 and TRBJ1-2, the full variable domain is DGGITQSPKYLFRKEGQNVTLSCEQNLNHDAMYWYRQDPGQGLRLIYYSQIVNDFQKGDIAEGYSVSREKKESFPLTVTSAQKNPTAFYLCASSPGQGSYTFGSGTRLTVV.

This chain connects TRBV4-1 to TRBJ1-5, with D possibly TRBD1 on 6 matching bases. The CDR3 extends over 16 amino acids. Trimming left V 0 bases short and J 7 bases short, with 16 bases between. Germline lookup yields CDR1 MGHRA and CDR2 YSYEKL. The CDR3 spells CASSQDRGLIGQPQHF. DNA for the CDR3: TGCGCCAGCAGCCAAGACAGGGGATTGATTGGCCAGCCCCAGCATTTT.

This chain links TRBV18 with TRBJ2-5; 8 nucleotides agree with TRBD1. The V and J ends lost 2 bases and 5 bases, in that order; junction bases with no gene match: 7. The CDR3 contains 15 residues. CDR1 is KGHSH, CDR2 LQKENI, per germline. The CDR3 coding sequence is TGTGCCAGCTCACCAGCGGACAGGGTGGGGGAGACCCAGTACTTC. This codes for CASSPADRVGETQYF.

V is TRBV30 and J is TRBJ2-2; D gene uncertain. The germline gives CDR1 GTSNPN, CDR2 SVGIG (reference sequence). CDR3 length equals 14 residues. With 3 bases removed from V and 0 bases from J, the gap between germline ends came to 8 bases. CDR3 nucleotide sequence: TGTGCCTGGAGGGCGGATCCGAACACCGGGGAGCTGTTTTTT. It translates to CAWRADPNTGELFF. Combining the CDR3 with reference TRBV30 and TRBJ2-2 gives the whole variable domain SQTIHQWPATLVQPVGSPLSLECTVEGTSNPNLYWYRQAAGRGLQLLFYSVGIGQISSEVPQNLSASRPQDRQFILSSKKLLLSDSGFYLCAWRADPNTGELFFGEGSRLTVL.

The V call is TRBV7-8, the J call TRBJ1-1; 7 bases agree with TRBD1. Germline CDR1 and CDR2: SGHVS and FQNEAQ. Trimming removed 4 bases from V and 6 bases from J; junction bases left unmatched: 2. The CDR3 is made up of 12 amino acids. CDR3 amino acids: CASSYGTAEAFF. Here the CDR3 DNA reads TGTGCCAGCAGCTACGGGACAGCTGAAGCTTTCTTT.

The chain has TRBV5-1 and TRBJ1-3; a possible D gene is TRBD1 (5 bases). CDR3 size: 16 residues. The V gene lost 7 bases and the J gene lost 0 bases, with 17 bases spanning the gap. Germline V gene data show CDR1 as SGHRS and CDR2 as YFSETQ. CDR3 in amino acids: CASGDGQSYSGNTIYF. CDR3 nucleotide sequence: TGCGCCAGCGGGGATGGACAATCCTACTCTGGAAACACCATATATTTT.

V and J are TRBV25-1 and TRBJ2-7; 8 bases line up with TRBD2. J gave up 1 base and V 4 bases, and 0 bases lay outside the gene matches. Germline V gives CDR1 MGHDK, CDR2 SYGVNS. There are 13 residues in the CDR3. CDR3 loop: CASSASGSYEQYF. The CDR3 DNA reads as TGTGCCAGCAGTGCTAGCGGGTCCTACGAGCAGTACTTC.